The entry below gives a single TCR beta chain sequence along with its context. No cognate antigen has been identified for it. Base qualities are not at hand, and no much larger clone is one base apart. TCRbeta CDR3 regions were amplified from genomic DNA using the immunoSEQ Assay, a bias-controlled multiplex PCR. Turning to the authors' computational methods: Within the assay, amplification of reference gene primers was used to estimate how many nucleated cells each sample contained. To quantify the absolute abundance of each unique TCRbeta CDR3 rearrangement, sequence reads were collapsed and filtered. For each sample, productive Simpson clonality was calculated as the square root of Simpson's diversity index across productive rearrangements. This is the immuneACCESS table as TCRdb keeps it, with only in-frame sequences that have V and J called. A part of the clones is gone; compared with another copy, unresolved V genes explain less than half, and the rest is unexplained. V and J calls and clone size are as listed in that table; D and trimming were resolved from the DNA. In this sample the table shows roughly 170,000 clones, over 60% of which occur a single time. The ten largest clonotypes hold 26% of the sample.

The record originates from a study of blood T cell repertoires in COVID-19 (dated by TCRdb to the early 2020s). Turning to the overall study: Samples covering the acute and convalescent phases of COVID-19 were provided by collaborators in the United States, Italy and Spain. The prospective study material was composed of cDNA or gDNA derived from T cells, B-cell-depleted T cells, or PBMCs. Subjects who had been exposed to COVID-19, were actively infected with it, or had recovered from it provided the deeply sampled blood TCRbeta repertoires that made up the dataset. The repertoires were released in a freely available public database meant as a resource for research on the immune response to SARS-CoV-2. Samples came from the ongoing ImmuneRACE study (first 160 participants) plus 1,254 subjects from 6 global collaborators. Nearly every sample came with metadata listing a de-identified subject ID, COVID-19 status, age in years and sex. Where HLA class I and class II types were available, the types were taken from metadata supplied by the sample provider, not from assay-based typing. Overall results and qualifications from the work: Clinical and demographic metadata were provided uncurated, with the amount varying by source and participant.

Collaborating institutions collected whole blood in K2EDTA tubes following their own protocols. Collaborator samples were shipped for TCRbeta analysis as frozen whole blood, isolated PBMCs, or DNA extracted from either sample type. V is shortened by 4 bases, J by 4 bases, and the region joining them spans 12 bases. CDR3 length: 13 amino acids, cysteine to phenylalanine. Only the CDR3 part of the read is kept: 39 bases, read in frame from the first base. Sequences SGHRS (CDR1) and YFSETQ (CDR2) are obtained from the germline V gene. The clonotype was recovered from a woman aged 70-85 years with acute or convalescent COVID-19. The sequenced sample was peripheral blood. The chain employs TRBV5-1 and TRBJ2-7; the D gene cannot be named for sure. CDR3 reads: CASSPADGYEQYF. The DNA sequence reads TGCGCCAGCAGCCCGGCGGATGGTTACGAGCAGTACTTC.